These 27 T cell receptor beta chains originate from one sample sequenced in a study of T cells in Graves' hyperthyroidism and ophthalmopathy. Using RNA transcripts as the source, TCR beta CDR3 regions were amplified. Initially, a first-round RT-PCR of the TCR CDR3 employed the HTBI primer set. TCRdb used MiXCR to reprocess the multiplex PCR reads, holding one entry per CDR3 protein. The sample holds roughly 500,000 distinct CDR3 sequences, just over 45% seen once. The sequencing input was peripheral blood or thyroid tissue (not recorded which). These receptors all come from an adult woman with Graves' disease, either hyperthyroidism or ophthalmopathy (not recorded which).

J is TRBJ2-5 and V is TRBV7-6, with no clear D. Per the germline V gene, CDR1 is SGHVS and CDR2 is FNYEAQ. CDR3 length equals 14 residues. The ends were cut back, 1 base at V and 5 bases at J, with 11 bases in the middle. The CDR3 coding sequence is TGTGCCAGCAGCTTAGTTCCGGGTCGGGAGACCCAGTACTTC. Its protein product is CASSLVPGRETQYF.

This clonotype was seen many times. CDR3 DNA sequence: TGCAGTGCTAGGGGGCGAATGAACACTGAAGCTTTCTTT. Protein product: CSARGRMNTEAFF. This sequence joins TRBV20-1 and TRBJ1-1; a possible D gene is TRBD1 (5 bases). Germline CDR1 reads DFQATT; CDR2 reads SNEGSKA (reference sequence). Trimming shortened V by 3 bases and J by 0 bases, and 8 bases separated the two germline ends. The CDR3 sequence is 13 residues long.

There are many counts of this clonotype. The chain employs TRBV5-5 and TRBJ1-1; no clear D gene. There are 11 residues in the CDR3. Trimming pared 4 bases from V and 9 bases from J, leaving 10 bases between. Germline V CDR1 and CDR2: SGHKS, YYEKEE (reference sequence). This chain's CDR3 is CASSRETQAFF. The CDR3 coding sequence is TGTGCCAGCAGCCGGGAGACACAAGCTTTCTTT.

There are a few counts of this clonotype. The gene calls are TRBV29-1 and TRBJ2-6; D possibly uses TRBD1 or TRBD2 (5 bases each). CDR1 and CDR2 (germline): SQVTM, ANQGSEA. CDR3 length equals 13 residues. Trimming took 0 bases from V and 10 from J, leaving 10 bases between them. The CDR3 protein is CSVEEGTPNVLTF. CDR3 bases: TGCAGCGTTGAAGAGGGGACCCCGAACGTCCTGACTTTC.

The V and J genes are TRBV7-9 and TRBJ2-5; 12 bases agree with TRBD2. This CDR3 is 15 amino acids long. Trimming removed 5 bases from V and 3 bases from J; junction bases left unmatched: 4. Germline lookup yields CDR1 SEHNR and CDR2 FQNEAQ (reference sequence). The CDR3 sequence: CASSTWTSGEETQYF. CDR3 in DNA: TGTGCCAGCAGCACTTGGACTAGCGGGGAAGAGACCCAGTACTTC.

This clonotype was seen only a few times. The chain employs TRBV20-1 and TRBJ2-5; 9 nucleotides align to TRBD1. V shed 0 bases, J shed 7 bases, and the junction held 3 bases outside the gene matches. The V gene's germline CDR1 is DFQATT and CDR2 SNEGSKA (reference sequence). The CDR3 totals 13 residues. CDR3 protein: CSARDVGQGTQYF. DNA for the CDR3: TGCAGTGCTAGAGACGTGGGACAGGGGACCCAGTACTTC.

This clonotype was recorded at least ten times. This sequence joins TRBV5-1 and TRBJ2-7, with D possibly TRBD1 on 5 matching bases. CDR1 and CDR2 from the germline V gene are SGHRS and YFSETQ. Between the trimmed V and J ends, which lost 5 bases and 3 bases, there was a span of 15 bases. This CDR3 is 14 amino acids long. The CDR3 loop is CASRSLKGYYEQYF. The CDR3 DNA is TGCGCCAGCAGGTCCCTCAAGGGGTACTACGAGCAGTACTTC. Supplemented by reference TRBV5-1 and TRBJ2-7, the full variable domain reads KAGVTQTPRYLIKTRGQQVTLSCSPISGHRSVSWYQQTPGQGLQFLFEYFSETQRNKGNFPGRFSGRQFSNSRSEMNVSTLELGDSALYLCASRSLKGYYEQYFGPGTRLTVT.

The chain carries TRBV7-2 and TRBJ2-5; D gene ambiguous. The CDR3 length is 11 residues. V was shortened by 7 bases and J by 2 bases, with 5 bases between the two germline ends. Germline values: CDR1 SGHTA, CDR2 FQGNSA. The CDR3 is CASTHQETQYF. For the CDR3, the DNA is TGTGCCAGCACCCATCAAGAGACCCAGTACTTC.

The chain joins TRBV7-9 to TRBJ1-1; the D is unclear. The germline V gene has CDR1 SEHNR and CDR2 FQNEAQ (reference sequence). The V gene lost 5 bases and the J gene lost 5 bases, with 15 bases spanning the gap. The CDR3 covers 14 residues. The CDR3 DNA follows: TGTGCCAGCAGCCCAACGGGCTGGGGAACTGAAGCTTTCTTT. Protein product: CASSPTGWGTEAFF.

V and J are TRBV5-5 and TRBJ1-6, with 9 bases matching TRBD1. The CDR3 covers 12 residues. The junction had 7 bases not matched to a gene; V was cut back by 3 bases and J by 18 bases. Per germline, CDR1 SGHKS and CDR2 YYEKEE (reference sequence). The CDR3 region has the DNA TGTGCCAGCAGCTACGGACAGGGGCATGGCCACTTT. Translation gives CASSYGQGHGHF.

The rearrangement links TRBV25-1 to TRBJ2-5; TRBD2 matches at 11 bases. This CDR3 is 13 amino acids long. CDR1 MGHDK and CDR2 SYGVNS come from the germline V gene. The CDR3 region is CARLTSGEETQYF. CDR3 bases: TGTGCTAGACTGACTAGCGGGGAAGAGACCCAGTACTTC.

The genes are TRBV18 and TRBJ2-7; D remains unclear. Looked up from germline, CDR1 is KGHSH and CDR2 is LQKENI. V was pared by 3 bases and J by 6 bases, with 9 bases between. The CDR3 has 12 residues. As DNA, the CDR3 is TGTGCCAGCTCACCCACCCCTCGCGAGCAGTACTTC. Protein product: CASSPTPREQYF.

This clonotype was observed at least ten times. The chain is built from TRBV27 and TRBJ1-1; TRBD1 matches 8 bases. Germline values: CDR1 MNHEY, CDR2 SMNVEV (reference sequence). The CDR3 is 13 residues long. V lost 6 bases to trimming and J lost 1 base; unmatched junction nucleotides: 1. As DNA, the CDR3 is TGTGCCAGCAGAGGGACAGGGAACACTGAAGCTTTCTTT. It codes for CASRGTGNTEAFF.

J is TRBJ2-7 and V is TRBV7-2; D not certain. The CDR3 loop spans 11 amino acids. Trimming removed 5 bases at V and 7 bases at J, with 9 bases between. The V gene's germline CDR1 is SGHTA and CDR2 FQGNSA. The CDR3: CASSAIWEQYF. CDR3 nucleotide sequence: TGTGCCAGCAGCGCAATCTGGGAGCAGTACTTC.

This clonotype was detected only once. V and J are TRBV11-2 and TRBJ1-5, with D unresolved. The CDR3 is 13 residues long. Germline V gives CDR1 SGHAT, CDR2 FQNNGV. Trimming stripped 3 bases from V and 11 bases from J, with 14 bases between. CDR3 residues: CASSFRGMETQHF. The CDR3 nucleotides are TGTGCCAGCAGCTTCCGAGGGATGGAGACCCAGCATTTT.

The chain is built from TRBV5-5 and TRBJ2-5; 8 nucleotides align to TRBD1. CDR1 and CDR2 (germline): SGHKS, YYEKEE (reference sequence). The J segment lost 12 bases and the V segment lost 4 bases, leaving 8 bases of the junction unmatched. The CDR3 covers 12 residues. The chain's CDR3 is CASSRGPGQEYF. In nucleotides, the CDR3 is TGTGCCAGCAGCCGCGGGCCGGGACAGGAGTACTTC.

J is TRBJ2-2 and V is TRBV19, with a tentative D call TRBD1 (6 bases). CDR3 length: 15 residues. V dropped 3 bases and J dropped 4 bases, with 12 bases sitting between them. From germline, CDR1 is LNHDA and CDR2 SQIVND (reference sequence). CDR3 sequence: CASSITGQSTGELFF. The CDR3 DNA follows: TGTGCCAGTAGTATCACGGGACAATCCACCGGGGAGCTGTTTTTT.

The chain uses TRBV9 and TRBJ2-7; TRBD1 is a possible D gene (6 bases). With 4 bases removed from V and 2 bases from J, the gap between germline ends came to 16 bases. This CDR3 has 15 residues. Germline V gives CDR1 SGDLS, CDR2 YYNGEE. The CDR3 nucleotides are TGTGCCAGCAGCCCACGACAGGACTTGGCCTACGAGCAGTACTTC. Translating gives CASSPRQDLAYEQYF.

The table lists this clonotype with many counts. The chain couples TRBV6-5 to TRBJ2-7; D not certain. CDR1 and CDR2 from the germline V gene are MNHEY and SVGAGI. Trimming pared 0 bases from V and 3 bases from J, leaving 6 bases between. This CDR3 region has 13 residues. CDR3 sequence reads: CASSYSSSYEQYF. The CDR3 nucleotides are TGTGCCAGCAGTTACTCCTCCAGCTACGAGCAGTACTTC.

In the case of this clonotype: Mismatch with germline at one junction end may stem from a read error. The rearrangement links TRBV9 to TRBJ2-5; 7 bases align to TRBD2. The CDR3 extends over 13 amino acids. Looked up from germline, CDR1 is SGDLS and CDR2 is YYNGEE. The CDR3 here is CASSVSGVETQYF. The CDR3 DNA is TGCGCCAGCAGTGTCAGCGGGGTGGAGACCCAGTACTTC.

This clonotype was seen many times. The rearrangement joins TRBV11-2 to TRBJ1-6; D unresolved. The V end was cut by 4 bases, the J end by 0 bases, with 22 bases between. This CDR3 region has 20 residues. CDR1 is SGHAT and CDR2 is FQNNGV in the germline V gene. CDR3 DNA sequence: TGTGCCAGCAGCTCCTTCTCCCTCGGGGAGGAGAGCTCCTATAATTCACCCCTCCACTTT. This encodes CASSSFSLGEESSYNSPLHF. Full variable domain (outside the CDR3, taken from reference TRBV11-2 and TRBJ1-6): EAGVAQSPRYKIIEKRQSVAFWCNPISGHATLYWYQQILGQGPKLLIQFQNNGVVDDSQLPKDRFSAERLKGVDSTLKIQPAKLEDSAVYLCASSSFSLGEESSYNSPLHFGNGTRLTVT.

This clonotype was counted many times. The chain has TRBV6-1 and TRBJ2-2, with unresolved D. The V end lost 2 bases, the J end lost 5 bases, and 6 bases lay between the germline ends. Germline lookup yields CDR1 MNHNS and CDR2 SASEGT. CDR3 size: 13 residues. CDR3 nucleotide sequence: TGTGCCAGCAGTGAATTGACTACCGGGGAGCTGTTTTTT. Amino acids: CASSELTTGELFF.

This clonotype was observed many times. As DNA, the CDR3 is TGTGCCATCAGTGACTCGGACAGGGGCTACCAGCCCCAGCATTTT. It codes for CAISDSDRGYQPQHF. This rearrangement joins TRBV10-3 to TRBJ1-5, with 9 bases that match TRBD1. This CDR3 contains 15 residues. Germline CDR1 ENHRY, CDR2 SYGVKD. The J segment lost 7 bases and the V segment lost 3 bases, leaving 7 bases of the junction unmatched.

The rearrangement joins TRBV2 to TRBJ1-5, with D maybe TRBD1 (5 bases). Germline CDR1 SNHLY, CDR2 FYNNEI. Between the trimmed V and J ends, which lost 8 bases and 0 bases, there was a span of 14 bases. The CDR3 length is 15 residues. DNA of the CDR3: TGTGCCAGCTTGGGGAGGACAACTAGCAATCAGCCCCAGCATTTT. It codes for CASLGRTTSNQPQHF.

This clonotype has a count of ten or more. The chain is built from TRBV20-1 and TRBJ2-7; D may be TRBD1 (6 bases). The germline V gene encodes CDR1 DFQATT and CDR2 SNEGSKA (reference sequence). There are 14 residues in the CDR3. Trimming cost V 1 base and J 0 bases, with 10 bases left between them. CDR3 nucleotides: TGCAGTGCTAGAGGACAGGAGGCCTCCTACGAGCAGTACTTC. Translating gives CSARGQEASYEQYF.

In regard to this clonotype: Without the conserved terminal phenylalanine or tryptophan, this CDR3 likely stems from a read error. Because the CDR3's place on the DNA is in doubt, the DNA is left out and the CDR3 is given as listed by TCRdb. The V and J genes are TRBV5-1 and TRBJ1-5; the D segment call TRBD1 is taken from the table without a DNA check. From its first to its last residue, the CDR3 has 10 amino acids. In germline, CDR1 is SGHRS, CDR2 YFSETQ. The CDR3: CASSSGPVGQ.

This chain joins TRBV3-1 and TRBJ2-7; weak D call: TRBD1 (5 bases). Germline V CDR1 and CDR2: LGHDT, YNNKEL (reference sequence). V lost 6 bases and J lost 7, with 22 bases in between. This CDR3 has 15 residues. The CDR3 DNA is TGTGCCAGCAGTCACTCAGACAGTTTTTACTGGGAGCAGTACTTC. Its translation: CASSHSDSFYWEQYF.